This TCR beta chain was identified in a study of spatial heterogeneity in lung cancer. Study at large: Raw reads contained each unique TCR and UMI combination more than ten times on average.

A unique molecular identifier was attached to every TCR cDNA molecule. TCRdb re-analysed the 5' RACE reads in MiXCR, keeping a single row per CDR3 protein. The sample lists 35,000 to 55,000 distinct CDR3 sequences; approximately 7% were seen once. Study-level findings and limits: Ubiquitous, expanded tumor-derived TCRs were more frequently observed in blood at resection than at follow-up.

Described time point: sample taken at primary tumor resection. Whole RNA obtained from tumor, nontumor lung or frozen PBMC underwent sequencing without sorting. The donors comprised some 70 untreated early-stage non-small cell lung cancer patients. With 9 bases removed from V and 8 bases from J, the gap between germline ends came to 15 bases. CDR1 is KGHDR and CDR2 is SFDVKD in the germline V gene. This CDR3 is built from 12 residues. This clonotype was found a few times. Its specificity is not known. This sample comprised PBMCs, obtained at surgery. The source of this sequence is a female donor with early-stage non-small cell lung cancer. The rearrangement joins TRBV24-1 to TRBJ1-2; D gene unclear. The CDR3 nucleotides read TGTGCCACCCGAGACGGAGCCTTAGGCTACACCTTC. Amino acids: CATRDGALGYTF.